This note documents a single T cell receptor beta chain sequence. Original analysis: Amplification of reference gene primers was used by the study to estimate nucleated cell counts. Assay used: immunoSEQ multiplex PCR; TCRdb lists only in-frame clones, some missing. From that table come the V and J calls and clone size; the DNA was used to work out D and trimming. This table holds under 45,000 clones, 90% to 95% found once. This sample was included in a study of blood T cell repertoires in COVID-19. Study at large: Sources were T cells, B-cell-depleted T cells, or PBMCs; the material itself was cDNA or gDNA.

The CDR3 length is 17 residues. Germline trimming cut 2 bases from V and 2 bases from J; bases unmatched to any gene: 8. The V gene's germline CDR1 is LGHDT and CDR2 YNNKEL (reference sequence). This sequence originates from a man in his 60s with active or convalescent COVID-19. V gene TRBV3-1 (or the pseudogene TRBV3-2) combines with J gene TRBJ2-3; 9 bases are a match to TRBD2. Sequenced input: peripheral blood. The DNA for the CDR3 is TGTGCCAGCAGCCAATTCATAGCGGGAGACCCCACAGATACGCAGTATTTT. It encodes CASSQFIAGDPTDTQYF.